This T cell receptor beta chain was sequenced in a study of shared clonotypes between healthy human individuals. Findings and limits, study-wide: There were few donors, and this limited the genetic and exposure-history diversity represented.

The CDR3 sequence is 16 residues long. In germline, CDR1 is MNHNS, CDR2 SASEGT. V gave up 3 bases and J gave up 1 base; unmatched junction bases: 8. Points on this clone: No antigen is known for it.

Each of the donors was a healthy adult who was HIV-negative and had not had a recent acute infection or vaccination. Partitioning of CD4+ cells yielded a CD45RA+ naive subset and a CD45RA-negative memory subset. Sorted subsets were amplified in replicate PCRs using approximately 0.2 ug DNA, some 31,000 T cell genomes. TCRdb's table, derived via immunoSEQ multiplex PCR, lists solely in-frame clones and lacks some. The data hold around 2.3 million clones, with around 95% observed a single time. Sample: naive CD4+ T cells sorted from blood. The subset here: CD45RA+ positively selected. This receptor was obtained from a young man in good health. The chain links TRBV6-1 to TRBJ1-2, with TRBD1 matching 7 bases. In nucleotides, the CDR3 is TGTGCCAGCAGTGACCGCGGGGACAGTTATAACTATGGCTACACCTTC. Its translation: CASSDRGDSYNYGYTF.